The clone carrying this TCR beta chain was observed many times. Its antigen is still unknown. Building the TCR beta libraries relied on iRepertoire HTBI primers, and CDR3 regions underwent Arm-PCR. MiXCR, run by TCRdb on the multiplex PCR reads, gives a single entry per CDR3 protein. The table records 420,000 or so distinct CDR3 sequences, roughly 15% of them present only once. These data belong to a study of regulatory T cells in long-lasting Graves disease. Regarding time point: newly diagnosed GD, antithyroid drugs for less than 3 months. From PBMCs, RNA was extracted and then used to make the TCR library. Trimming removed 5 bases from V and 2 bases from J, with 12 bases in between. The length of the CDR3 is 14 residues. Germline values: CDR1 ENHRY, CDR2 SYGVKD. Regarding the study as a whole: TRBV28, TRBJ1-2 and TRBJ2-5 were segments that persistent disease favored.

These same data were also listed under a study on T cells in Graves' hyperthyroidism and ophthalmopathy. That paper notes: An initial round of RT-PCR targeting the TCR CDR3 relied on the HTBI primer set. Appearing also in blood were most of the thyroid clonotypes expanded above 0.001.

The chain is built from TRBV10-3 and TRBJ2-5; D not certain. Here the sequenced sample was peripheral blood mononuclear cells (PBMCs), taken at new diagnosis, from a patient treated with antithyroid drugs. The receptor comes from a woman younger than 35 with Graves disease. This CDR3 reads CAISTPGRQETQYF. The CDR3 DNA reads TGTGCCATCAGTACCCCCGGACGTCAAGAGACCCAGTACTTC.